These T cell receptor beta chains were read from a single sample in a study of blood T cell repertoires in COVID-19. Using immunoSEQ multiplex PCR, the repertoire was profiled, and TCRdb retains in-frame clones only, with some absent. The sample has a few hundred thousand clones; roughly 80% are singletons. Sequenced input: peripheral blood. These receptors were obtained from a woman under 30 with acute or convalescent COVID-19. Both conserved end residues are part of each CDR3. The D gene is left open where the match is weak. The listing skips clone size in some rows; elsewhere it reads once, few, many or a size class.

d_call: TRBD2; v_call: TRBV6-2/TRBV6-3; clone_size: -; j_call: TRBJ2-1; cdr3_aa: CASSYSTSGPNEQFF; cdr3_nt: TGTGCCAGCAGTTACTCGACTAGCGGACCTAATGAGCAGTTCTTC
d_call: -; v_call: TRBV27; clone_size: few; j_call: TRBJ1-2; cdr3_aa: CASGYGTGNYGYTF; cdr3_nt: TGTGCCAGCGGTTACGGGACTGGCAACTATGGCTACACCTTC
d_call: -; v_call: TRBV10-2; clone_size: -; j_call: TRBJ1-4; cdr3_aa: CASSKGQSTNEKLFF; cdr3_nt: TGCGCCAGCAGCAAAGGACAATCAACTAATGAAAAACTGTTTTTT
d_call: -; v_call: TRBV27; clone_size: -; j_call: TRBJ2-1; cdr3_aa: CASSSADSYNEQFF; cdr3_nt: TGTGCCAGCAGTTCCGCGGACAGCTACAATGAGCAGTTCTTC
d_call: -; v_call: TRBV28; clone_size: -; j_call: TRBJ2-7; cdr3_aa: CASSNGPPSSYEQYF; cdr3_nt: TGTGCCAGCTCCAATGGGCCACCGAGCTCCTACGAGCAGTACTTC
d_call: TRBD1; v_call: TRBV7-9; clone_size: -; j_call: TRBJ1-2; cdr3_aa: CASSAETGAFFSRNYGYTF; cdr3_nt: TGTGCCAGCAGCGCAGAGACAGGGGCTTTTTTTTCTAGGAACTATGGCTACACCTTC
d_call: TRBD1; v_call: TRBV28; clone_size: -; j_call: TRBJ1-3; cdr3_aa: CASSTRPGTGFGNTIYF; cdr3_nt: TGTGCCAGCAGTACCCGTCCCGGGACAGGGTTTGGAAACACCATATATTTT
d_call: -; v_call: TRBV6-5; clone_size: -; j_call: TRBJ1-5; cdr3_aa: CASSYSWAGNQPQHF; cdr3_nt: TGTGCCAGCAGTTACTCTTGGGCTGGCAATCAGCCCCAGCATTTT
d_call: -; v_call: TRBV28; clone_size: -; j_call: TRBJ1-2; cdr3_aa: CASSLQGYGYTF; cdr3_nt: TGTGCCAGCAGTTTACAGGGATATGGCTACACCTTC
d_call: -; v_call: TRBV7-9; clone_size: few; j_call: TRBJ1-4; cdr3_aa: CASSLGQEKLFF; cdr3_nt: TGTGCCAGCAGCTTAGGGCAGGAAAAACTGTTTTTT
d_call: TRBD1; v_call: TRBV5-1; clone_size: -; j_call: TRBJ1-1; cdr3_aa: CASSRGTEGTEAFF; cdr3_nt: TGCGCCAGCAGCAGAGGGACAGAGGGCACTGAAGCTTTCTTT
d_call: TRBD1; v_call: TRBV18; clone_size: -; j_call: TRBJ1-6; cdr3_aa: CASSRGTESPLHF; cdr3_nt: TGTGCCAGCTCTAGGGGGACAGAATCACCCCTCCACTTT
d_call: TRBD1; v_call: TRBV6-5; clone_size: -; j_call: TRBJ1-5; cdr3_aa: CASSPQTGGNQPQHF; cdr3_nt: TGTGCCAGCAGTCCTCAGACAGGGGGCAATCAGCCCCAGCATTTT
d_call: -; v_call: TRBV2; clone_size: -; j_call: TRBJ2-1; cdr3_aa: CASRDGGGSHNEQFF; cdr3_nt: TGTGCCAGCAGGGATGGCGGAGGGAGCCACAATGAGCAGTTCTTC
d_call: TRBD1; v_call: TRBV7-9; clone_size: -; j_call: TRBJ1-2; cdr3_aa: CASSPRPGQPFFYGYTF; cdr3_nt: TGTGCCAGCAGCCCGCGTCCGGGACAGCCATTTTTCTATGGCTACACCTTC
d_call: TRBD1; v_call: TRBV7-2; clone_size: once; j_call: TRBJ1-5; cdr3_aa: CASSSTGGEKPQHF; cdr3_nt: TGTGCCAGCAGCTCGACAGGGGGGGAAAAGCCCCAGCATTTT
d_call: TRBD2; v_call: TRBV27; clone_size: -; j_call: TRBJ2-7; cdr3_aa: CASSQTPGLHSTQQYF; cdr3_nt: TGTGCCAGCAGCCAAACCCCGGGACTACATTCTACGCAGCAGTACTTC
d_call: -; v_call: TRBV15; clone_size: -; j_call: TRBJ1-2; cdr3_aa: CATSRESVYYGYTF; cdr3_nt: TGTGCCACCAGCAGAGAATCAGTCTACTATGGCTACACCTTC